The present TCR beta chain was sequenced within a study of spatial heterogeneity in lung cancer. Study as a whole: Raw sequencing reads included, on average, more than eight appearances of each unique TCR and UMI combination. Study outcomes and limitations: The study found that expanded intratumoral alpha and beta TCR counts tracked tumor mutation counts. Ubiquitous expanded TCR counts tracked ubiquitous nonsynonymous mutations; regional expanded TCR counts tracked regional nonsynonymous mutations.

The sample's time point: sample taken at primary tumor resection. The donor population consisted of approximately 70 patients with untreated, early-stage non-small cell lung cancer. In each case, whole RNA from tumor, nontumor lung or frozen PBMC was sequenced unsorted. TCRdb re-derived calls from the 5' RACE reads in MiXCR, one entry per CDR3 protein. The sample gives under 15,000 distinct CDR3 sequences, 4.7% of which show up once; around 19% is in the top ten. The table lists this clonotype with many counts. The antigen remains undetermined. The sequence came from a female donor with early-stage non-small cell lung cancer. The specimen was lung tumor tissue, collected at surgery.

The CDR3 sequence is CASRLGQGDSGYTF. CDR3 DNA sequence: TGTGCCAGCAGGCTGGGACAGGGGGATAGTGGCTACACCTTC. The chain employs TRBV6-1 and TRBJ1-2; 11 nucleotides line up with TRBD1. J was trimmed by 7 bases and V by 6 bases; bases with no gene match: 7. Germline CDR1 reads MNHNS; CDR2 reads SASEGT. CDR3 length: 14 residues.